One sample yielded the 18 T cell receptor beta chains listed below, sequenced in a study of CD8 T cells in Susac syndrome. Reverse transcription of roughly 0.45 to 1 ug RNA used random hexamers. TCRdb re-derived calls from the immunoSEQ multiplex PCR reads in MiXCR, one entry per CDR3 protein. The sample lists tens of thousands of distinct CDR3 sequences; 95% to 97% were seen once. Sequences were obtained from CD8+ T cells from PBMCs. These receptors were obtained from a human donor with Susac syndrome.

The chain carries TRBV20-1 and TRBJ1-1; D not certain. Trimming stripped 6 bases from V and 1 base from J, with 9 bases between. Germline CDR1 and CDR2: DFQATT and SNEGSKA (reference sequence). The CDR3 spans 12 residues. DNA for the CDR3: TGCAGTGCCACCGTTGGGAACACTGAAGCTTTCTTT. Translation gives CSATVGNTEAFF.

The chain has TRBV9 and TRBJ2-7; 7 positions agree with TRBD2. V shed 2 bases, J shed 1 base, and the junction held 3 bases outside the gene matches. The CDR3 is 14 residues long. The germline gives CDR1 SGDLS, CDR2 YYNGEE. CDR3: CASSVASGSYEQYF. Written as DNA, the CDR3 is TGTGCCAGCAGCGTGGCTAGCGGTTCCTACGAGCAGTACTTC.

The chain is built from TRBV9 and TRBJ1-6, with D possibly being TRBD1 (5 bases). Germline lookup yields CDR1 SGDLS and CDR2 YYNGEE. Trimming shortened V by 0 bases and J by 5 bases, and 9 bases separated the two germline ends. The CDR3 consists of 15 residues. CDR3 protein: CASSVGGANNSPLHF. In DNA, the CDR3 is TGTGCCAGCAGCGTAGGGGGCGCGAATAATTCACCCCTCCACTTT.

This clonotype was found once. The rearrangement uses TRBV11-3 and TRBJ2-3; possibly TRBD1 for D (6 bases). This CDR3 is 14 amino acids long. Per the germline V gene, CDR1 is SGHNT and CDR2 is YENEEA. Between the trimmed V and J ends, which lost 5 bases and 1 base, there was a span of 10 bases. The DNA for the CDR3 is TGTGCCAGCAGCCAAAGGACAGGCACAGATACGCAGTATTTT. As protein: CASSQRTGTDTQYF.

The chain employs TRBV6-5 and TRBJ1-2; D unclear. The V gene's germline CDR1 is MNHEY and CDR2 SVGAGI. This CDR3 is 14 amino acids long. Trimming stripped 0 bases from V and 0 bases from J, with 5 bases between. Here the CDR3 DNA reads TGTGCCAGCAGTTACTCTGTCGCTAACTATGGCTACACCTTC. Protein sequence: CASSYSVANYGYTF.

This chain joins TRBV30 and TRBJ2-1, with D perhaps TRBD1 (6 bases). Germline CDR1 is GTSNPN and CDR2 is SVGIG (reference sequence). The ends were cut back, 1 base at V and 2 bases at J, with 6 bases in the middle. The CDR3 length is 13 residues. The CDR3 nucleotides are TGTGCCTGGAGTGGGACAGCCTACAATGAGCAGTTCTTC. It yields the protein CAWSGTAYNEQFF.

This chain connects TRBV20-1 to TRBJ1-2; no reliable D call. Trimming removed 1 base at V and 5 bases at J, with 8 bases between. Germline values: CDR1 DFQATT, CDR2 SNEGSKA (reference sequence). The CDR3 is 12 residues long. The CDR3 is CSARAVLYGYTF. The CDR3 DNA follows: TGCAGTGCTAGAGCGGTCCTATATGGCTACACCTTC.

The V call is TRBV20-1, the J call TRBJ2-1; possibly TRBD1 for D (6 bases). Trimming took off 1 base at V and 4 bases at J, with 11 bases between the two ends. The CDR3 runs 14 residues. Germline CDR1 reads DFQATT; CDR2 reads SNEGSKA (reference sequence). CDR3 bases: TGCAGTGCTAGAGTGCAGGGGAATTACAATGAGCAGTTCTTC. The encoded protein is CSARVQGNYNEQFF.

The count of this clonotype is one. The rearrangement uses TRBV20-1 and TRBJ1-2; D is ambiguous. V lost 5 bases, J lost 2 bases, and 9 bases lay in between. Germline loops: CDR1 DFQATT, CDR2 SNEGSKA (reference sequence). This CDR3 region has 12 residues. CDR3 region: CSAPGLNYGYTF. Written as DNA, the CDR3 is TGCAGTGCTCCGGGCTTGAACTATGGCTACACCTTC.

The chain is built from TRBV7-6 and TRBJ2-5; 10 bases map to TRBD2. The V gene end was trimmed by 2 bases and the J gene end by 4 bases; junction bases not matched to a gene: 13. Germline lookup yields CDR1 SGHVS and CDR2 FNYEAQ. The CDR3 totals 18 residues. CDR3 in amino acids: CASSLLPSLAGNVETQYF. The CDR3 DNA sequence: TGTGCCAGCAGCTTACTCCCATCACTAGCGGGGAATGTAGAGACCCAGTACTTC.

The gene calls are TRBV5-6 and TRBJ1-1; D remains unclear. The V gene's germline CDR1 is SGHDT and CDR2 YYEEEE. The CDR3 loop spans 15 amino acids. V lost 2 bases to trimming and J lost 1 base, with 12 bases between them. The CDR3 nucleotides are TGTGCCAGCAGCTTAGGGCGTTGGGGGAACACTGAAGCTTTCTTT. Its protein is CASSLGRWGNTEAFF.

The V and J genes are TRBV4-2 and TRBJ2-5; D assignment may be TRBD1 or TRBD2 (6 bases each). Germline lookup yields CDR1 LGHNA and CDR2 YNFKEQ. The CDR3 has 16 amino acids. Trimming left V 2 bases short and J 1 base short, with 14 bases between. This CDR3 is CASSQPGGPTQETQYF. DNA for the CDR3: TGTGCCAGCAGCCAACCCGGGGGCCCTACCCAAGAGACCCAGTACTTC.

The chain has TRBV9 and TRBJ2-3; perhaps TRBD1 as D (5 bases). The CDR3 is made up of 16 amino acids. The V and J ends lost 0 bases and 3 bases respectively, with 14 bases between them. The V gene's germline CDR1 is SGDLS and CDR2 YYNGEE. The CDR3 DNA reads as TGTGCCAGCAGCGTAGCCTCAGGGATGGAGACAGATACGCAGTATTTT. It is translated as CASSVASGMETDTQYF.

The rearrangement joins TRBV6-2 or TRBV6-3 to TRBJ2-5; 9 bases map to TRBD2. The V segment lost 7 bases and the J segment 0 bases; nucleotides outside the gene matches: 18. The CDR3 has 19 amino acids. Looked up from germline, CDR1 is MNHEY and CDR2 is SVGEGT. The chain's CDR3 is CASNPWSGGQDVNQETQYF. As DNA, the CDR3 is TGTGCCAGCAACCCCTGGAGCGGGGGGCAAGATGTGAACCAAGAGACCCAGTACTTC.

The V and J genes are TRBV30 and TRBJ1-2, with D tentatively TRBD1 (6 bases). V gave up 3 bases and J gave up 6 bases, with 8 bases separating them. Germline CDR1 GTSNPN, CDR2 SVGIG (reference sequence). The CDR3 totals 11 residues. Here the CDR3 reads CAWRTGNGYTF. As DNA, the CDR3 is TGTGCCTGGAGAACAGGGAATGGCTACACCTTC.

The genes are TRBV11-3 and TRBJ2-2; D is perhaps TRBD2 (5 bases). CDR3 length: 15 amino acids. The V and J ends lost 4 bases and 1 base respectively, with 10 bases between them. The germline CDR1 and CDR2 sequences are SGHNT and YENEEA. The CDR3 region has the DNA TGTGCCAGCAGCTCTACCGGGGTGAACACCGGGGAGCTGTTTTTT. Its protein is CASSSTGVNTGELFF.

This chain connects TRBV7-9 to TRBJ1-2; tentative D call: TRBD1 (5 bases). V was clipped by 5 bases and J by 5 bases, with 12 bases between them. CDR1 and CDR2 (germline): SEHNR, FQNEAQ (reference sequence). This CDR3 has 13 residues. The CDR3 DNA follows: TGTGCCAGCAGCCCCGGACAAATTTATGGCTACACCTTC. Translation gives CASSPGQIYGYTF.

The gene calls are TRBV30 and TRBJ1-6; 7 positions agree with TRBD1. From germline, CDR1 is GTSNPN and CDR2 SVGIG (reference sequence). With 0 bases clipped from V and 8 bases from J, the junction kept 7 bases outside the gene matches. This CDR3 has 15 residues. As DNA, the CDR3 is TGTGCCTGGAGTGTAGGGACAGCTTATTATTCACCCCTCCACTTT. Protein: CAWSVGTAYYSPLHF.